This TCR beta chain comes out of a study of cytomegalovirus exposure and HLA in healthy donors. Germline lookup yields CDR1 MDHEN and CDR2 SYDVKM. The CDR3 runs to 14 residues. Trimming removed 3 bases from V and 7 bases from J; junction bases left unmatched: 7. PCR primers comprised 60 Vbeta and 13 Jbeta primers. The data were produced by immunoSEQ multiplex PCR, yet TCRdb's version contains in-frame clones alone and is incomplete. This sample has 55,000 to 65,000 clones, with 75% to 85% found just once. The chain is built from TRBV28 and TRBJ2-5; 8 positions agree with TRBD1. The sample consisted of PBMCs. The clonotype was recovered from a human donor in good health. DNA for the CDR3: TGTGCCAGCAGTTTGGTCAGGGGGCGGGGGACCCAGTACTTC. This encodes CASSLVRGRGTQYF.